This T cell receptor beta chain was obtained from a study of shared clonotypes between healthy human individuals. Naive CD8 populations comprised CD45RO-negative cells positively selected for CCR7, excluding terminally differentiated effector memory CD45RA+ cells. Looked up from germline, CDR1 is MDHEN and CDR2 is SYDVKM. V was trimmed by 2 bases and J by 3 bases, leaving 13 bases between them. This CDR3 comprises 16 residues. Some clones are missing from TCRdb's copy, which holds only in-frame ones; the method was immunoSEQ multiplex PCR. Altogether hundreds of thousands of clones are present, around 96% being singletons, with the ten largest covering around 0.1%.

The chain carries TRBV28 and TRBJ1-4, with D perhaps TRBD1 (6 bases). This TCR derives from a young woman in good health. Sequencing was performed on naive CD8+ T cells sorted from blood. The CDR3 is CASSLTRGHANEKLFF. In DNA form, the CDR3 reads TGTGCCAGCAGTTTAACCAGGGGACATGCTAATGAAAAACTGTTTTTT.